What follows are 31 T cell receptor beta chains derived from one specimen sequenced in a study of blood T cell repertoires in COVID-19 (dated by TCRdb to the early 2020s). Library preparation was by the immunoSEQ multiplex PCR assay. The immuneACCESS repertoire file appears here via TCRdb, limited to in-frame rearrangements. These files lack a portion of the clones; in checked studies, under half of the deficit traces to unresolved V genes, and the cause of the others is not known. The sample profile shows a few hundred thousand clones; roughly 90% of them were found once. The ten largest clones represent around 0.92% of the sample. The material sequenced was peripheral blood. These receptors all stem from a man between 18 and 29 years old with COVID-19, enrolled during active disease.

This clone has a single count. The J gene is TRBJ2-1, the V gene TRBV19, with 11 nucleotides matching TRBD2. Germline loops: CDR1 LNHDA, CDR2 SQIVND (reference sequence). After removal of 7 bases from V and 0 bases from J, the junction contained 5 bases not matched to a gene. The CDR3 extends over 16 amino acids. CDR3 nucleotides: TGTGCCAGTACCGAACTAGCGGGGGCCTCCTACAATGAGCAGTTCTTC. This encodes CASTELAGASYNEQFF.

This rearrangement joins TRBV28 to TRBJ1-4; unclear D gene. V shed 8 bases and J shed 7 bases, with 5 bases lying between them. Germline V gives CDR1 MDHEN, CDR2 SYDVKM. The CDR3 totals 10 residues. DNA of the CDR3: TGTGCCAGCGGAGGTGAAAAACTGTTTTTT. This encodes CASGGEKLFF. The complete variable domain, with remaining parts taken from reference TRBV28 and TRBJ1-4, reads DVKVTQSSRYLVKRTGEKVFLECVQDMDHENMFWYRQDPGLGLRLIYFSYDVKMKEKGDIPEGYSVSREKKERFSLILESASTNQTSMYLCASGGEKLFFGSGTQLSVL.

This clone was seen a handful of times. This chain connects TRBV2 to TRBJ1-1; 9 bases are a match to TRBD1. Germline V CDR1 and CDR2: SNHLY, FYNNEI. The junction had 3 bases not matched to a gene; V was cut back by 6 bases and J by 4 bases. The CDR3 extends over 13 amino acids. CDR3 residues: CASRGQGGTEAFF. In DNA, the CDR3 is TGTGCCAGCAGGGGACAGGGAGGCACTGAAGCTTTCTTT.

CDR3 region: CASSSLAGRGEQFF. The DNA of the CDR3 is TGTGCCAGCAGTTCCTTAGCGGGTCGGGGTGAGCAGTTCTTC. The V call is TRBV27, the J call TRBJ2-1; 7 nucleotides align to TRBD2. The germline V gene encodes CDR1 MNHEY and CDR2 SMNVEV (reference sequence). CDR3 length equals 14 residues. After removal of 4 bases from V and 9 bases from J, the junction contained 9 bases not matched to a gene.

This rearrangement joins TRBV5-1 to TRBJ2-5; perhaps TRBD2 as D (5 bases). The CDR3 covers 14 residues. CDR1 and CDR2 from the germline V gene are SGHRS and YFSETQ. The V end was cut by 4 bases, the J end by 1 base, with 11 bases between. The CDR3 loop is CASSSGGPQETQYF. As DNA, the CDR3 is TGCGCCAGCAGCAGTGGAGGCCCCCAAGAGACCCAGTACTTC.

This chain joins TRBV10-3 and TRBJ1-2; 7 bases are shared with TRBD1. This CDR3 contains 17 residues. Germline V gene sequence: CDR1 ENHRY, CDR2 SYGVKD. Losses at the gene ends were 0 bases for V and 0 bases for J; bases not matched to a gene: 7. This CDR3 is CAISESKGGAANYGYTF. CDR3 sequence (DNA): TGTGCCATCAGTGAGTCAAAAGGGGGCGCGGCTAACTATGGCTACACCTTC.

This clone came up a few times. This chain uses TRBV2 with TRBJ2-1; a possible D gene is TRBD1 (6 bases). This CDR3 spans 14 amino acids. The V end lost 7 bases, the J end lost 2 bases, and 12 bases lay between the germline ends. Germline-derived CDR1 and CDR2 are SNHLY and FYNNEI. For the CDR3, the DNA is TGTGCCAGCAACCCGCAGGGGACCTACAATGAGCAGTTCTTC. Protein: CASNPQGTYNEQFF.

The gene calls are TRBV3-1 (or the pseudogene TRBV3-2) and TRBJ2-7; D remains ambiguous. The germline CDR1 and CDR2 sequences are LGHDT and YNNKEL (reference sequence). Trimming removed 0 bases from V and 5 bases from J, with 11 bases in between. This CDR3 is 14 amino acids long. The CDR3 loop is CASSQDSDINEQYF. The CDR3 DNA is TGTGCCAGCAGCCAAGACTCAGACATTAACGAGCAGTACTTC.

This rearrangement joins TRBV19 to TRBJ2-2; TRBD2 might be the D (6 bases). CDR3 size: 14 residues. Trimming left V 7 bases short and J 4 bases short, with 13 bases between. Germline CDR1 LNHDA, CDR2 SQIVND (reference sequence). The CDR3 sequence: CASKLQGGTGELFF. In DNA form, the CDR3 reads TGTGCCAGTAAGCTCCAGGGAGGCACCGGGGAGCTGTTTTTT.

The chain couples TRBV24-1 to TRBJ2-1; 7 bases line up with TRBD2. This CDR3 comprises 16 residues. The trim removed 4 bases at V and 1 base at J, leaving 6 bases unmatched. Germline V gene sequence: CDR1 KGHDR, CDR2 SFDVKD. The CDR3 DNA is TGTGCCACCAGTGAGTCACTAGCGCGGTCCTACAATGAGCAGTTCTTC. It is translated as CATSESLARSYNEQFF.

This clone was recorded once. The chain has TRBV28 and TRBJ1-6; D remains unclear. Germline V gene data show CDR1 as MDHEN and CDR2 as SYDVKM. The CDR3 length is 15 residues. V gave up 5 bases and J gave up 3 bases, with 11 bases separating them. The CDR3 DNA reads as TGTGCCAGCAGTGGGGAGATCGGCTATAATTCACCCCTCCACTTT. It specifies CASSGEIGYNSPLHF.

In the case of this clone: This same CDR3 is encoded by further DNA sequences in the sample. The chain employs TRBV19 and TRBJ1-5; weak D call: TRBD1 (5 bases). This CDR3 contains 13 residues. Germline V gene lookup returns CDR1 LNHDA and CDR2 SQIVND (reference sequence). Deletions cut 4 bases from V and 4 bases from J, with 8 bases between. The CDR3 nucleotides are TGTGCCAGTAGTACGACAGTTAATCAGCCCCAGCATTTT. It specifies CASSTTVNQPQHF. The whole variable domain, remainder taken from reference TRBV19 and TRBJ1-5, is DGGITQSPKYLFRKEGQNVTLSCEQNLNHDAMYWYRQDPGQGLRLIYYSQIVNDFQKGDIAEGYSVSREKKESFPLTVTSAQKNPTAFYLCASSTTVNQPQHFGDGTRLSIL.

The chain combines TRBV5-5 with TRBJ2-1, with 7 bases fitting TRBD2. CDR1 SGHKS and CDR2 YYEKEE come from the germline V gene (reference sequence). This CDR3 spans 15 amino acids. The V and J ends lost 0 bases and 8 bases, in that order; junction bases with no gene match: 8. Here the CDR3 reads CASSLVSGTLDEQFF. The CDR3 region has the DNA TGTGCCAGCAGCTTGGTGAGCGGGACGCTCGATGAGCAGTTCTTC.

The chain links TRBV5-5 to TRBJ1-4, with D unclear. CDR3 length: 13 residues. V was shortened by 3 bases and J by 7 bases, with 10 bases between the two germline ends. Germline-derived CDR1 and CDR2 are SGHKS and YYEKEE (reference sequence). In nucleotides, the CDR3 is TGTGCCAGCAGCTCCATGGAGAGTGAAAAACTGTTTTTT. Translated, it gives CASSSMESEKLFF.

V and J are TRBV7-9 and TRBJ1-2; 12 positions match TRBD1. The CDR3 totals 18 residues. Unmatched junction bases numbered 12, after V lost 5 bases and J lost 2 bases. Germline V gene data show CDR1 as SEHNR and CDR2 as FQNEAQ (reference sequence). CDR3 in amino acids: CASSLTGTGGPLNYGYTF. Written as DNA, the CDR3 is TGTGCCAGCAGCCTAACCGGGACAGGGGGCCCACTCAACTATGGCTACACCTTC.

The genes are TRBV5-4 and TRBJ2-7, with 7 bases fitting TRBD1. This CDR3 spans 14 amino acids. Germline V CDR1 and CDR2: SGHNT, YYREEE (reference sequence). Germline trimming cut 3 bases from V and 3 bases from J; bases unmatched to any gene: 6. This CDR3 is CASSSPGQHYEQYF. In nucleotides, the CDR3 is TGTGCCAGCAGCTCCCCGGGACAGCACTACGAGCAGTACTTC.

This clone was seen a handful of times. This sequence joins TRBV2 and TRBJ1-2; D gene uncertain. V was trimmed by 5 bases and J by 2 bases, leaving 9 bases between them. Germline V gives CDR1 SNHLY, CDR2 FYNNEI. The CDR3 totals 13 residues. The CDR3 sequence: CASSLNYNYGYTF. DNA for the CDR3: TGTGCCAGCAGTCTTAACTACAACTATGGCTACACCTTC.

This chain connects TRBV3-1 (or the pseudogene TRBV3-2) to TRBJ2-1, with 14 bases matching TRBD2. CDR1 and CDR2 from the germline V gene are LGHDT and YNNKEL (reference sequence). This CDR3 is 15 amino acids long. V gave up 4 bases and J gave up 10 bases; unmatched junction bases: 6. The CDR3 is CASSLTSGRAREQFF. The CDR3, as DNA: TGTGCCAGCAGCCTGACTAGCGGGAGGGCGAGGGAGCAGTTCTTC.

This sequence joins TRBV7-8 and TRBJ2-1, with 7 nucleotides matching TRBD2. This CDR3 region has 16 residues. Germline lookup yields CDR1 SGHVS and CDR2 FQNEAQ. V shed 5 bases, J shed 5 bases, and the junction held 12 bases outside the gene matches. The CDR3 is CASSRRYLADNNEQFF. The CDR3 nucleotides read TGTGCCAGCAGCAGACGGTACCTAGCGGATAACAATGAGCAGTTCTTC.

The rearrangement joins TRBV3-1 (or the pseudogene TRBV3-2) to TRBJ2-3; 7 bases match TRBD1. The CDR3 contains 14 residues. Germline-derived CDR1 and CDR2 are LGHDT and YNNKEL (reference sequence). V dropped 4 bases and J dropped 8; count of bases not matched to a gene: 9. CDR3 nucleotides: TGTGCCAGCAGCCTTTCGACAGGGCGGGTTACGCAGTATTTT. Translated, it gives CASSLSTGRVTQYF.

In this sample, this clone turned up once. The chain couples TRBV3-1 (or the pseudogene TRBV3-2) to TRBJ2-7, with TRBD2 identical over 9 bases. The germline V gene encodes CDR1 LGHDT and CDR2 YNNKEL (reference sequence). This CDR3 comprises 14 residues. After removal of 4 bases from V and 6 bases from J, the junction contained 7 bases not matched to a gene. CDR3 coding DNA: TGTGCCAGCAGCCCCCCTAGCGGGATTAGCGAGCAGTACTTC. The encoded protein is CASSPPSGISEQYF.

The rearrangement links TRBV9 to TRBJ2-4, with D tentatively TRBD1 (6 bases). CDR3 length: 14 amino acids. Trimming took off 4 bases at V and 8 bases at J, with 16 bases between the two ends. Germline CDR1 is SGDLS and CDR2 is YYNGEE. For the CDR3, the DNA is TGTGCCAGCAGCCTAGGACAGCCGGCAGACATTCAGTACTTC. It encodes CASSLGQPADIQYF.

The CDR3 is CASSSGDQPQHF. Here the CDR3 DNA reads TGTGCCAGCAGCTCAGGGGATCAGCCCCAGCATTTT. The chain uses TRBV7-9 and TRBJ1-5, with TRBD1 as a possible D gene (6 bases). Trimming stripped 4 bases from V and 5 bases from J, with 6 bases between. CDR1 is SEHNR, CDR2 FQNEAQ, per germline (reference sequence). The CDR3 sequence is 12 residues long. The entire variable domain, with the rest obtained from reference TRBV7-9 and TRBJ1-5, is as follows: DTGVSQNPRHKITKRGQNVTFRCDPISEHNRLYWYRQTLGQGPEFLTYFQNEAQLEKSRLLSDRFSAERPKGSFSTLEIQRTEQGDSAMYLCASSSGDQPQHFGDGTRLSIL.

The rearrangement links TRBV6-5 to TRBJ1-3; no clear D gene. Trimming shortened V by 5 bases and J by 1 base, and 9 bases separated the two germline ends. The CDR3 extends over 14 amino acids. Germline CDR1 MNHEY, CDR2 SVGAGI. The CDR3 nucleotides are TGTGCCAGCAGTCGGGGTGCTTCTGGAAACACCATATATTTT. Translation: CASSRGASGNTIYF.

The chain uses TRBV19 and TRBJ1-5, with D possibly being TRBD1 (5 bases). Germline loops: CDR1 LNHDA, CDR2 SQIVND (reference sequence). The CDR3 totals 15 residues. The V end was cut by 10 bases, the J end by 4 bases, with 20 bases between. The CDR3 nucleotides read TGTGCCACCGTCATGGGAGGGGAGAAGAATCAGCCCCAGCATTTT. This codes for CATVMGGEKNQPQHF.

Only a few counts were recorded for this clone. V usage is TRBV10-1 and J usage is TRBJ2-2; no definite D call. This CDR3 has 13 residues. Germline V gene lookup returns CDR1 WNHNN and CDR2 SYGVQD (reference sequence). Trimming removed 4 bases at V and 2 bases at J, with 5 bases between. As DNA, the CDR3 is TGCGCCAGCAGTGGGGCCAACACCGGGGAGCTGTTTTTT. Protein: CASSGANTGELFF.

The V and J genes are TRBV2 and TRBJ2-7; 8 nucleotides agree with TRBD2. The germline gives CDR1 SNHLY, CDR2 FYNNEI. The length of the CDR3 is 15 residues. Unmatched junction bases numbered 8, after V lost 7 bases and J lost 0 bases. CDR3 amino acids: CASIWTSPSSYEQYF. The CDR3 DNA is TGTGCCAGCATCTGGACTAGCCCAAGCTCCTACGAGCAGTACTTC.

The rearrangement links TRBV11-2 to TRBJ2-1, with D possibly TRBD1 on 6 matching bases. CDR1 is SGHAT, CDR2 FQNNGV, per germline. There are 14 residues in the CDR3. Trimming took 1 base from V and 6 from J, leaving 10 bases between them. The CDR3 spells CASSLGTGSNEQFF. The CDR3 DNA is TGTGCCAGCAGCTTAGGAACAGGGAGCAATGAGCAGTTCTTC.

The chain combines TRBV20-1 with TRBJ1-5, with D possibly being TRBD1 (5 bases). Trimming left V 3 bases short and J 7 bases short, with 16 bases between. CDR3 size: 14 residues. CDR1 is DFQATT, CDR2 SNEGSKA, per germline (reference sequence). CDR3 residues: CSASKVGGNQPQHF. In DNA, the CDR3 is TGCAGTGCTAGTAAAGTGGGGGGAAACCAGCCCCAGCATTTT.

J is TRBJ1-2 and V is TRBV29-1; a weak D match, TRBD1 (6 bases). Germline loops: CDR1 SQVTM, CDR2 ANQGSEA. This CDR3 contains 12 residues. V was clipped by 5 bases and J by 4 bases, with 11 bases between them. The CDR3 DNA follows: TGCAGCGTTCAGGGGACCACCTATGGCTACACCTTC. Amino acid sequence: CSVQGTTYGYTF.

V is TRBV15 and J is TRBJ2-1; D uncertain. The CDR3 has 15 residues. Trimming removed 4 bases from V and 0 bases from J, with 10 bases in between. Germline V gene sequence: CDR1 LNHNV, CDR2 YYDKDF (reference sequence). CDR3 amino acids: CATSIGGSSYNEQFF. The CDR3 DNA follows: TGTGCCACCAGCATAGGCGGCAGCTCCTACAATGAGCAGTTCTTC.